This T cell receptor (beta chain) was found in a study of T cell repertoires in cytomegalovirus infection. The overall study: Signatures in public TCR beta sequences pointed to both CMV infection and matching HLA type. Study results and limitations: In two of eight donors, the top clonotype was HLA-C-restricted CMV-specific. Summed frequency of shared TCR beta families picked out CMV carriers who also had the relevant HLA.

The germline V gene has CDR1 DFQATT and CDR2 SNEGSKA (reference sequence). Trimming took 6 bases from V and 0 from J, leaving 19 bases between them. This CDR3 has 16 amino acids. TCRdb analysed the reads with MiXCR anew, one entry per CDR3 protein. This table holds a few hundred thousand distinct CDR3 sequences, approximately 13% found once. This clonotype was detected only a few times. The antigen is undetermined. The source material was PBMCs. The origin of this receptor is a human donor in good health (CMV status not recorded). Some clones in this sample may be carry-over from other donors' samples. This chain joins TRBV20-1 and TRBJ2-3; no clear D. The DNA for the CDR3 is TGCAGTGCCCGACCCACTCTATGGGATAGCACAGATACGCAGTATTTT. It specifies CSARPTLWDSTDTQYF.